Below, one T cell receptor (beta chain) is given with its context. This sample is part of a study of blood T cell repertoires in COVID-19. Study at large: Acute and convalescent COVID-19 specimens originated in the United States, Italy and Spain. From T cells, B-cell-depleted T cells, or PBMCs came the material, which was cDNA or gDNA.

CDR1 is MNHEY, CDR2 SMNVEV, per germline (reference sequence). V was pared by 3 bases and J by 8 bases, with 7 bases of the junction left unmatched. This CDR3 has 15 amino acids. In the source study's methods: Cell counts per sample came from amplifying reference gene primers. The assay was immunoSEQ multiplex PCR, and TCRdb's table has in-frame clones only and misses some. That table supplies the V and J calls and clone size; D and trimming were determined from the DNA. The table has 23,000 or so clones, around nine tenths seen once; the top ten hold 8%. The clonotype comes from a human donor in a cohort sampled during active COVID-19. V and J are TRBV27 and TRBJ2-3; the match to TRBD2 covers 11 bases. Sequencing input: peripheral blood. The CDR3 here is CASSLGLAGGRTQYF. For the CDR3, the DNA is TGTGCCAGCAGTTTGGGGCTAGCGGGGGGTCGTACGCAGTATTTT.